The rows below give T cell receptor beta chains drawn from one sample of a study of blood T cell repertoires in COVID-19. Only in-frame clones appear in the TCRdb table, and some are missing; sequencing was by immunoSEQ multiplex PCR. The table shows approximately 470,000 clones, with 75% to 90% occurring only once. The sequenced sample was PBMCs or T cells enriched from blood (not recorded which). These receptor sequences come from a woman under 30 who had recovered from COVID-19. Each CDR3 is given with its conserved first and last residue. A D gene is named only where the DNA matches it firmly. The listing skips clone size in some rows; elsewhere it reads once, few, many or a size class.

TRBV5-1,.,TRBD2,TRBJ2-5,CASRRGLAGGQETQYF,TGCGCCAGCAGACGTGGACTAGCGGGGGGGCAGGAGACCCAGTACTTC
TRBV24-1,few,.,TRBJ2-1,CATSDSLRVQVDNEQFF,TGTGCCACCAGTGATTCATTACGGGTGCAAGTGGACAATGAGCAGTTCTTC
TRBV10-3,.,.,TRBJ1-2,CAISAEGNYGYTF,TGTGCCATCAGTGCAGAGGGTAACTATGGCTACACCTTC
TRBV5-4,.,.,TRBJ2-7,CASSLGGGREQYF,TGTGCCAGCAGCTTAGGGGGGGGACGCGAGCAGTACTTC
TRBV19,.,.,TRBJ1-2,CASSILAEGSGYTF,TGTGCCAGTAGTATACTAGCAGAAGGGTCTGGCTACACCTTC
TRBV9,.,.,TRBJ2-5,CASSVSAYREETQYF,TGTGCCAGCAGCGTTTCGGCCTACAGGGAGGAGACCCAGTACTTC
TRBV14,.,.,TRBJ1-2,CASSQVTYGYTF,TGTGCCAGCAGCCAAGTGACTTATGGCTACACCTTC
TRBV23-1,.,TRBD1,TRBJ1-5,CASSQSPGTGPINQHF,TGCGCCAGCAGTCAATCGCCCGGGACAGGGCCTATTAACCAGCATTTT
TRBV28,few,TRBD1,TRBJ2-7,CASSTQGDEQYF,TGTGCCAGCAGCACCCAGGGGGACGAGCAGTACTTC
TRBV28,.,.,TRBJ2-5,CASMLGGGQETQYF,TGTGCCAGCATGCTAGGGGGGGGACAAGAGACCCAGTACTTC
TRBV28,.,.,TRBJ1-1,CASSLSGGVVDTEAFF,TGTGCCAGCAGTTTATCGGGGGGGGTTGTGGACACTGAAGCTTTCTTT
TRBV3-1/TRBV3-2,.,TRBD2,TRBJ2-2,CASSQDRVAGLFF,TGTGCCAGCAGCCAAGATAGGGTAGCGGGGCTGTTTTTT
TRBV28,.,.,TRBJ1-4,CASRKGHGVEKLFF,TGTGCCAGCAGAAAGGGACACGGGGTGGAAAAACTGTTTTTT
TRBV5-1,.,TRBD2,TRBJ2-2,CASRSSGGAGELFF,TGCGCCAGCAGGAGTAGCGGGGGGGCCGGGGAGCTGTTTTTT
TRBV29-1,few,.,TRBJ1-1,CSVVSADTEAFF,TGCAGCGTTGTCTCAGCGGACACTGAAGCTTTCTTT